One T cell receptor (beta chain) is described in this entry. This CDR3 has 15 residues. Germline lookup yields CDR1 ENHRY and CDR2 SYGVKD. Trimming removed 1 base at V and 0 bases at J, with 10 bases between. TCRdb processed the PCR reads anew with MiXCR; each CDR3 protein has one entry. The sample records almost 85,000 distinct CDR3 sequences, under 60% being singletons. This record comes from a study of CDR3 diversity in severe acne. What was sequenced was blood. The receptor's source is a male donor in good health, without acne. This sequence joins TRBV10-3 and TRBJ2-7; D perhaps matches TRBD2 (6 bases). The CDR3 nucleotides are TGTGCCATCAGTGAGTTGCGGGGCGGCTCCTACGAGCAGTACTTC. Its translation: CAISELRGGSYEQYF.